Listed below are T cell receptor beta chains from one sample, sequenced in a study of shared clonotypes between healthy human individuals. TCRdb keeps only in-frame clones here, not all; method: immunoSEQ multiplex PCR. This table holds some 2,500,000 clones, approximately 94% found once. The specimen was naive CD4+ T cells from PBMCs. These receptor sequences come from a man aged 18 to 29 in good health. Some clones in this sample may be carry-over from other donors' samples. Both conserved end residues are part of each CDR3. Each record gives: clone size, V gene, D gene, J gene, CDR3 DNA, CDR3 protein. The D gene is left open where the match is weak. A clone size is listed for some rows: how often the clone was seen (once, few, many), or a class if it is expanded.

once,TRBV5-4,.,TRBJ2-2,TGTGCCAGCAGCTTGGCCGGGAGAAGAGCCGGGGAGCTGTTTTTT,CASSLAGRRAGELFF
.,TRBV28,TRBD1,TRBJ2-1,TGTGCCAGCAGTTCCCCGACAGGGCGCAATGAGCAGTTCTTC,CASSSPTGRNEQFF
.,TRBV2,TRBD1,TRBJ1-4,TGTGCCAGCATCGGGGACAGGGGCGGAGAAAAACTGTTTTTT,CASIGDRGGEKLFF
.,TRBV28,.,TRBJ1-2,TGTGCCAGCAGCCGTCCGGTGCTTGGCTACACCTTC,CASSRPVLGYTF
.,TRBV28,.,TRBJ2-5,TGTGCCAGCAGCCCAACCCAAACGGGATATGAGACCCAGTACTTC,CASSPTQTGYETQYF
.,TRBV5-1,TRBD2,TRBJ2-5,TGCGCCAGCAGCTTGGTAGCGGGAAGCCAAGAGACCCAGTACTTC,CASSLVAGSQETQYF
.,TRBV18,TRBD1,TRBJ2-1,TGTGCCAGCTCACCACGGACAGGGCCTGACAATGAGCAGTTCTTC,CASSPRTGPDNEQFF
.,TRBV28,.,TRBJ2-7,TGTGCCAGCAGTTTTACTCAGCTCTCCTACGAGCAGTACTTC,CASSFTQLSYEQYF
.,TRBV11-3,TRBD1,TRBJ2-3,TGTGCCAGCAGCCCGGGACAGACCGGCACAGATACGCAGTATTTT,CASSPGQTGTDTQYF
.,TRBV19,.,TRBJ1-5,TGTGCCAGTAATACAGGGAAGAGCAATCAGCCCCAGCATTTT,CASNTGKSNQPQHF
.,TRBV6-5,.,TRBJ2-5,TGTGCCAGCAGTTTACCCGGGTTGGAGACCCAGTACTTC,CASSLPGLETQYF
.,TRBV28,.,TRBJ1-1,TGTGCCAGCAGTTTATTGGGTCTCGAAGGGAACACTGAAGCTTTCTTT,CASSLLGLEGNTEAFF
.,TRBV5-1,.,TRBJ2-1,TGCGCCAGCTTCCGGGACCAAAACTCCGTCACTTACAATGAGCAGTTCTTC,CASFRDQNSVTYNEQFF
once,TRBV28,.,TRBJ2-7,TGTGCCAGCAGTGGACACAGCTCCTACGAGCAGTACTTC,CASSGHSSYEQYF
.,TRBV25-1,TRBD1,TRBJ2-7,TGTGCCAGCAGTGCGGCATTTGCGGGACAGGGGGTAACCGAGCAGTACTTC,CASSAAFAGQGVTEQYF
.,TRBV6-6,.,TRBJ2-1,TGTGCCAGCAGTTACGAGGCTCTGAGCAATGAGCAGTTCTTC,CASSYEALSNEQFF
.,TRBV5-1,.,TRBJ2-7,TGCGCCAGCAGCCACTCGTGGGGACTCCCGAGCTCCTACGAGCAGTACTTC,CASSHSWGLPSSYEQYF
.,TRBV28,TRBD1,TRBJ1-5,TGTGCCAGCAGTCACCCGGGGACAGGGGGCAATCAGCCCCAGCATTTT,CASSHPGTGGNQPQHF
.,TRBV2,.,TRBJ1-2,TGTGCCAGCAGCCCCATCGGAGCGCGTCAGGAAGGTTATGGCTACACCTTC,CASSPIGARQEGYGYTF
few,TRBV7-3,.,TRBJ2-6,TGTGCCAGCAGCTTGGGGCGTCGGCATGGGGCCAACGTCCTGACTTTC,CASSLGRRHGANVLTF
.,TRBV7-2,.,TRBJ2-7,TGTGCCAGCAGCTTAGGTGCGGTCTCCCTCGGGGTGTACGAGCAGTACTTC,CASSLGAVSLGVYEQYF
.,TRBV6-1,.,TRBJ2-7,TGTGCCAGCAGAGTTAAGGTCTACTACGAGCAGTACTTC,CASRVKVYYEQYF
few,TRBV10-3,TRBD1,TRBJ2-5,TGTGCCATCAGGGGGACAGCCCAAGAGACCCAGTACTTC,CAIRGTAQETQYF
.,TRBV9,TRBD2,TRBJ2-1,TGTGCCAGCAGCGTAGGGACTAGCGGGATTTACAATGAGCAGTTCTTC,CASSVGTSGIYNEQFF
.,TRBV2,.,TRBJ2-1,TGTGCCTCAGCATCCGAAAACGCCTACAATGAGCAGTTCTTC,CASASENAYNEQFF
.,TRBV11-3,TRBD2,TRBJ2-3,TGTGCCAGCAGCCCGCGGACTAGCGGGAGTGGGGATACGCAGTATTTT,CASSPRTSGSGDTQYF
.,TRBV9,TRBD1,TRBJ2-7,TGTGCCAGCAGCGTAGGTGGCATTGGAGACGGACAGGGCAAGCAGTACTTC,CASSVGGIGDGQGKQYF
once,TRBV5-1,TRBD1,TRBJ2-5,TGCGCCAGCAGCTTTACGGGACAGGGCCAAGAGACCCAGTACTTC,CASSFTGQGQETQYF
.,TRBV4-1,.,TRBJ1-2,TGCGCCAGCAGCCAAGAATGGACGACAGGCGGGTATGGCTACACCTTC,CASSQEWTTGGYGYTF
.,TRBV5-1,TRBD2,TRBJ2-3,TGCGCCAGCAGCTTGGAACTAGCGACTAGCACAGATACGCAGTATTTT,CASSLELATSTDTQYF
.,TRBV29-1,.,TRBJ2-5,TGCAGCGTTGAAGGAACAACGCAGGGTTTCGAAGAGACCCAGTACTTC,CSVEGTTQGFEETQYF
.,TRBV19,.,TRBJ2-3,TGTGCCAGTACCGAGTACGGCGGCAGCCGGTGGGATACGCAGTATTTT,CASTEYGGSRWDTQYF
.,TRBV28,TRBD2,TRBJ2-1,TGTGCCAGCAGCTCTAGCGGGAGTACCTACAATGAGCAGTTCTTC,CASSSSGSTYNEQFF
.,TRBV29-1,.,TRBJ2-3,TGCAGCGTTCTAGGCAGGTTTGACACAGATACGCAGTATTTT,CSVLGRFDTDTQYF
.,TRBV7-3,.,TRBJ2-5,TGTGCCAGCAGCTTAAGGGAAGGGGCTAGGGAGGAGACCCAGTACTTC,CASSLREGAREETQYF
once,TRBV6-1,.,TRBJ2-5,TGTGCCAGCAGTGAATGGGGCAGGGAAGAGACCCAGTACTTC,CASSEWGREETQYF
.,TRBV28,.,TRBJ1-2,TGTGCCAGCAGTTTAACTGGCGACAGGATTAACTATGGCTACACCTTC,CASSLTGDRINYGYTF
.,TRBV7-3,.,TRBJ2-5,TGTGCCAGCAGCTTAAATGCGGAAGTGGGGACCCAGTACTTC,CASSLNAEVGTQYF
once,TRBV7-9,.,TRBJ1-5,TGTGCCAGCAGCTCAACAACCCCTCAGGGGACCGGGCCCCAGCATTTT,CASSSTTPQGTGPQHF
.,TRBV19,TRBD2,TRBJ2-5,TGTGCCAGTAGTGAGGGACTAGCGGGAGTGGAGACCCAGTACTTC,CASSEGLAGVETQYF
.,TRBV19,.,TRBJ2-1,TGTGCCAGTAGGGTCGCGGCTAGCTCCTACAATGAGCAGTTCTTC,CASRVAASSYNEQFF
.,TRBV29-1,TRBD2,TRBJ2-3,TGCAGCGTTGATGGGGCTAGCGGGGCCGATACGCAGTATTTT,CSVDGASGADTQYF
.,TRBV4-1,TRBD2,TRBJ2-7,TGCGCCAGCAGCCAAGATGAGTCTAGCGGGCGGAAGGTCCCGTACTTC,CASSQDESSGRKVPYF
once,TRBV2,.,TRBJ2-1,TGTGCCAGCACGGTCGGGGTCAATGAGCAGTTCTTC,CASTVGVNEQFF
.,TRBV7-2,.,TRBJ1-2,TGTGCCAGCAGCTTTGCCTCGAGTAACTATGGCTACACCTTC,CASSFASSNYGYTF
.,TRBV28,TRBD1,TRBJ1-2,TGTGCCAGCAGGGTCAGGGGGCGCAACTATGGCTACACCTTC,CASRVRGRNYGYTF
.,TRBV18,.,TRBJ2-7,TGTGCCAGCTCACCACCCGCCAGAACCTACGAGCAGTACTTC,CASSPPARTYEQYF
.,TRBV5-1,.,TRBJ1-1,TGCGCCAGCAGCTTGATAACAGCCCCGAACACTGAAGCTTTCTTT,CASSLITAPNTEAFF
once,TRBV7-8,TRBD2,TRBJ2-3,TGTGCCAGCAGCTTACAAGCGGGGGCTAGCACAGATACGCAGTATTTT,CASSLQAGASTDTQYF
.,TRBV28,.,TRBJ2-3,TGTGCCAGCAGCCTCCCTGGGTGGACAGATACGCAGTATTTT,CASSLPGWTDTQYF
.,TRBV21-1,.,TRBJ1-1,TGTGCCAGCAGCCCGCAACAGGGAATGAACACTGAAGCTTTCTTT,CASSPQQGMNTEAFF
.,TRBV18,.,TRBJ1-4,TGTGCCAGCGCCTTAACTCAGGGAGGTGAAAAACTGTTTTTT,CASALTQGGEKLFF
.,TRBV4-1,.,TRBJ1-1,TGCGCCAGCAGCCTACAAGGGGTCAACACTGAAGCTTTCTTT,CASSLQGVNTEAFF
.,TRBV5-1,.,TRBJ2-5,TGCGCCAGCAGCCTAGACTGGAAAAGAGAGACCCAGTACTTC,CASSLDWKRETQYF
.,TRBV5-6,.,TRBJ2-7,TGTGCCAGCGCCAGGATTAGGGTTCCGGGGGAGCAGTACTTC,CASARIRVPGEQYF
few,TRBV30,.,TRBJ1-5,TGTGCCTGGAGTGGAGGGGATAGCAATCAGCCCCAGCATTTT,CAWSGGDSNQPQHF
.,TRBV5-1,.,TRBJ1-2,TGCGCCAGCAGCCTAGATCCTCGGACCACGGAGGGCTACACCTTC,CASSLDPRTTEGYTF
.,TRBV2,.,TRBJ1-6,TGTGCCAGCGGCCTTAGCCGTTGGGCACATAATTCACCCCTCCACTTT,CASGLSRWAHNSPLHF
.,TRBV28,.,TRBJ2-5,TGTGCCAGCATGGGGCCCCACCAAGAGACCCAGTACTTC,CASMGPHQETQYF